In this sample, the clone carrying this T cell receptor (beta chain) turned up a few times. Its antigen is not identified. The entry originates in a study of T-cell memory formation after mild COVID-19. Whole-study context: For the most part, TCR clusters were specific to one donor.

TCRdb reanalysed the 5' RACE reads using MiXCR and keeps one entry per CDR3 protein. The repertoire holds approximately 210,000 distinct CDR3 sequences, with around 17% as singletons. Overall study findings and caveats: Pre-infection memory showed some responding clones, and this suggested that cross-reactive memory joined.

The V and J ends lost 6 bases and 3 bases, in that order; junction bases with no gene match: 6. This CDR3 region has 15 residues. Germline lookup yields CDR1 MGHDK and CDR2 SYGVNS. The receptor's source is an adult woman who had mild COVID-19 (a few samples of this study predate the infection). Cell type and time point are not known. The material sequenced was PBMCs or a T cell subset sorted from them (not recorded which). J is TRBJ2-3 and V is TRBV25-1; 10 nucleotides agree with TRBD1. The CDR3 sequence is CASRQDRGLTDTQYF. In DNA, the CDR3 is TGTGCCAGCAGACAAGACAGGGGGCTAACAGATACGCAGTATTTT.